What follows are 32 T cell receptor beta chains derived from one specimen sequenced in a study of T cells in Graves' hyperthyroidism and ophthalmopathy. RNA transcripts provided the source from which TCR beta CDR3 regions were amplified. With the HTBI primer set, the TCR CDR3 went through a first round of RT-PCR. Using its own MiXCR run on the multiplex PCR reads, TCRdb lists one record per CDR3 protein. The sample yields about 400,000 distinct CDR3 sequences, over 12% seen once. The sequencing sample was made of blood. The receptor set was obtained from a middle-aged man with Graves' ophthalmopathy.

This sequence joins TRBV5-1 and TRBJ2-3; 12 nucleotides align to TRBD2. With 3 bases clipped from V and 4 bases from J, the junction kept 30 bases outside the gene matches. The CDR3 has 24 residues. Germline lookup yields CDR1 SGHRS and CDR2 YFSETQ. The CDR3 bases are TGCGCCAGCAGCTCCCTCCCGGGACTAGCGGGTGACCCATCCTATTCCCCGCGGGCAGATACGCAGTATTTT. It is translated as CASSSLPGLAGDPSYSPRADTQYF.

The CDR3 loop reads CAWSVGGQTYNEQFF. CDR3 DNA sequence: TGTGCCTGGAGTGTTGGGGGACAGACCTACAATGAGCAGTTCTTC. The chain has TRBV30 and TRBJ2-1; 7 bases are shared with TRBD1. V dropped 0 bases and J dropped 2; count of bases not matched to a gene: 4. CDR1 is GTSNPN and CDR2 is SVGIG in the germline V gene (reference sequence). The CDR3 extends over 15 amino acids.

The genes are TRBV30 and TRBJ2-1; 10 bases line up with TRBD2. CDR1 is GTSNPN, CDR2 SVGIG, per germline (reference sequence). V lost 7 bases, J lost 13 bases, and 16 bases stayed unmatched. This CDR3 region has 14 residues. CDR3 loop: CASNKGIAGGEQFF. DNA for the CDR3: TGTGCCTCCAATAAGGGTATAGCGGGGGGTGAACAGTTCTTC.

The chain uses TRBV5-1 and TRBJ2-1; D perhaps matches TRBD2 (5 bases). Germline CDR1 and CDR2: SGHRS and YFSETQ. This CDR3 is 17 amino acids long. V was pared by 0 bases and J by 7 bases, with 20 bases between. CDR3 in DNA: TGCGCCAGCAGCTTGGGTACGTCATGGGAGATACCGAATGAGCAGTTCTTC. Amino acid sequence: CASSLGTSWEIPNEQFF.

The J gene is TRBJ2-7, the V gene TRBV25-1; 8 nucleotides line up with TRBD1. This CDR3 has 16 amino acids. CDR1 and CDR2 from the germline V gene are MGHDK and SYGVNS. The V and J ends lost 3 bases and 5 bases, in that order; junction bases with no gene match: 12. The CDR3 spells CASSESGGQGRNEQYF. CDR3 DNA sequence: TGTGCCAGCAGTGAGAGCGGTGGACAGGGTAGGAACGAGCAGTACTTC.

Note on this clonotype: This sequence may be a read error, since a much larger clone differs from it by one base. The chain joins TRBV11-2 to TRBJ1-6; D is undetermined. The V gene lost 1 base and the J gene lost 7 bases, with 14 bases spanning the gap. This CDR3 is 16 amino acids long. Germline loops: CDR1 SGHAT, CDR2 FQNNGV. CDR3 residues: CASSLGEKNLNSPLHF. The CDR3 DNA is TGTGCCAGCAGCTTAGGCGAAAAGAACTTAAATTCACCCCTCCACTTT.

This clonotype was recorded at least ten times. The chain employs TRBV18 and TRBJ1-2; D not certain. V was clipped by 3 bases and J by 0 bases, with 17 bases between them. Germline V gene sequence: CDR1 KGHSH, CDR2 LQKENI. CDR3 size: 17 residues. The CDR3 DNA reads TGTGCCAGCTCACCCCTGGGCTCGATTCTAGCTAACTATGGCTACACCTTC. Translation gives CASSPLGSILANYGYTF.

At least ten counts were recorded for this clonotype. The V gene is TRBV5-1, the J gene TRBJ2-1; D is perhaps TRBD2 (6 bases). The V gene lost 0 bases and the J gene lost 3 bases, with 10 bases spanning the gap. This CDR3 is 15 amino acids long. The germline V gene has CDR1 SGHRS and CDR2 YFSETQ. In DNA form, the CDR3 reads TGCGCCAGCAGCTTGGTGCGGGATAGCTACAATGAGCAGTTCTTC. Translated: CASSLVRDSYNEQFF.

This chain uses TRBV4-1 with TRBJ2-7; D gene unclear. The CDR3 spans 15 residues. The germline V gene has CDR1 MGHRA and CDR2 YSYEKL. The V end lost 1 base, the J end lost 5 bases, and 15 bases lay between the germline ends. The CDR3 sequence: CASSQVGGSLDEQYF. DNA for the CDR3: TGCGCCAGCAGCCAAGTGGGTGGTTCGCTCGACGAGCAGTACTTC.

The CDR3 bases are TGTGCCAGCAGCCCCCGACAGGGCGGGCTCACAGATACGCAGTATTTT. The encoded protein is CASSPRQGGLTDTQYF. The V gene is TRBV7-3, the J gene TRBJ2-3; TRBD1 agrees at 7 bases. V was clipped by 5 bases and J by 2 bases; unmatched bases: 10. This CDR3 is built from 16 residues. Germline CDR1 and CDR2: SGHTA and FQGTGA.

J is TRBJ2-2 and V is TRBV24-1, with D possibly TRBD2 on 5 matching bases. Trimming took 9 bases from V and 7 from J, leaving 14 bases between them. Germline CDR1 KGHDR, CDR2 SFDVKD. This CDR3 is 13 amino acids long. The CDR3 DNA is TGTGCCACCGCACGTGGAGGCAGCGGGGAGCTGTTTTTT. Protein product: CATARGGSGELFF.

This clonotype came up many times. This chain links TRBV20-1 with TRBJ2-5; D call uncertain. Germline CDR1 DFQATT, CDR2 SNEGSKA (reference sequence). Trimming took off 2 bases at V and 5 bases at J, with 9 bases between the two ends. This CDR3 region has 12 residues. The CDR3 loop is CSARSGLETQYF. The CDR3 DNA reads as TGCAGTGCTAGATCCGGGTTGGAGACCCAGTACTTC.

There are a few counts of this clonotype. This chain links TRBV3-1 with TRBJ2-1; D unclear. Germline CDR1 is LGHDT and CDR2 is YNNKEL (reference sequence). The CDR3 has 14 residues. Trimming left V 0 bases short and J 5 bases short, with 8 bases between. Here the CDR3 reads CASSQEPSNNEQFF. The CDR3 bases are TGTGCCAGCAGCCAAGAACCCAGCAACAATGAGCAGTTCTTC.

This clonotype showed up just a few times. The chain recombines TRBV20-1 with TRBJ1-2; TRBD1 matches 7 bases. The CDR3 length is 14 residues. CDR1 is DFQATT, CDR2 SNEGSKA, per germline (reference sequence). CDR3 in amino acids: CSPREGASNYGYTF. CDR3 coding DNA: TGCAGCCCTCGAGAGGGGGCCTCTAACTATGGCTACACCTTC.

This chain joins TRBV9 and TRBJ2-2, with TRBD2 as a possible D gene (6 bases). The length of the CDR3 is 16 residues. The V gene lost 0 bases and the J gene lost 0 bases, with 9 bases spanning the gap. Germline V gene data show CDR1 as SGDLS and CDR2 as YYNGEE. The CDR3 reads CASSVVSGANTGELFF. CDR3 DNA: TGTGCCAGCAGCGTAGTTAGCGGCGCGAACACCGGGGAGCTGTTTTTT.

About this clonotype: A much larger clone lies a single base off, so this may be a read error. V usage is TRBV2 and J usage is TRBJ2-2; D might be TRBD2 (6 bases). This CDR3 spans 15 amino acids. V gave up 4 bases and J gave up 6 bases, with 15 bases separating them. In germline, CDR1 is SNHLY, CDR2 FYNNEI. CDR3 coding DNA: TGTGCCAGCAGTGCTCAGGGAGGAAACGCCGGGGAGCTGTTTTTT. Its translation: CASSAQGGNAGELFF. Full variable domain (missing parts from reference TRBV2 and TRBJ2-2): EPEVTQTPSHQVTQMGQEVILRCVPISNHLYFYWYRQILGQKVEFLVSFYNNEISEKSEIFDDQFSVERPDGSNFTLKIRSTKLEDSAMYFCASSAQGGNAGELFFGEGSRLTVL.

This clonotype showed up just a few times. This chain connects TRBV20-1 to TRBJ2-6; D may be TRBD1 (6 bases). The ends were cut back, 3 bases at V and 4 bases at J, with 16 bases in the middle. Germline V CDR1 and CDR2: DFQATT, SNEGSKA (reference sequence). This CDR3 contains 16 residues. The CDR3 region has the DNA TGCAGTGCTAGTTACAAAGGGGGAACCGGGGCCAACGTCCTGACTTTC. Translation gives CSASYKGGTGANVLTF.

The V call is TRBV7-2, the J call TRBJ2-5; possible D gene TRBD2, 6 bases. This CDR3 region has 16 residues. The V gene's germline CDR1 is SGHTA and CDR2 FQGNSA. V lost 5 bases to trimming and J lost 3 bases, with 19 bases between them. For the CDR3, the DNA is TGTGCCAGCAGCGCTTCGCTGGAGGGCCAAAAAGAGACCCAGTACTTC. This encodes CASSASLEGQKETQYF.

Ten or more counts support this clonotype. This chain connects TRBV11-2 to TRBJ2-5; the D is unclear. CDR1 SGHAT and CDR2 FQNNGV come from the germline V gene. The CDR3 runs 13 residues. Trimming removed 6 bases at V and 5 bases at J, with 13 bases between. DNA of the CDR3: TGTGCCAGCAGACCCACCGGGCAGGAGACCCAGTACTTC. Amino acids: CASRPTGQETQYF.

The chain combines TRBV19 with TRBJ1-1, with D possibly matching TRBD1 (5 bases). The CDR3 is made up of 13 amino acids. Trimming removed 5 bases at V and 7 bases at J, with 14 bases between. The germline V gene has CDR1 LNHDA and CDR2 SQIVND (reference sequence). The CDR3 DNA is TGTGCCAGTAGTTCCCTTCCAGGGTTTGAAGCTTTCTTT. Translating it yields CASSSLPGFEAFF.

This clonotype was detected ten times or more. This chain uses TRBV28 with TRBJ2-7; 10 bases line up with TRBD2. There are 14 residues in the CDR3. Unmatched junction bases numbered 7, after V lost 5 bases and J lost 6 bases. Germline CDR1 reads MDHEN; CDR2 reads SYDVKM. The CDR3 here is CASSLAGVGGEQYF. CDR3 in DNA: TGTGCCAGCAGTCTAGCGGGAGTTGGAGGCGAGCAGTACTTC.

This clonotype came up many times. Written as DNA, the CDR3 is TGTGCCAGCAGTACCGCACTAGCGGGAGGTGAGCAGTACTTC. Protein sequence: CASSTALAGGEQYF. The rearrangement uses TRBV25-1 and TRBJ2-7; 12 bases line up with TRBD2. The CDR3 consists of 14 residues. J lost 7 bases, V lost 5 bases, and 6 bases had no gene match. In germline, CDR1 is MGHDK, CDR2 SYGVNS.

This clonotype was observed a handful of times. The rearrangement links TRBV20-1 to TRBJ2-5, with D possibly TRBD2 on 6 matching bases. With 6 bases removed from V and 4 bases from J, the gap between germline ends came to 18 bases. CDR1 is DFQATT, CDR2 SNEGSKA, per germline (reference sequence). This CDR3 contains 14 residues. The CDR3 loop is CSAPVGGLSETQYF. In DNA, the CDR3 is TGCAGTGCCCCCGTCGGGGGTTTATCAGAGACCCAGTACTTC.

This clonotype was counted a few times. The V and J genes are TRBV13 and TRBJ2-6; D is perhaps TRBD2 (5 bases). CDR1 and CDR2 from the germline V gene are PRHDT and FYEKMQ (reference sequence). The CDR3 has 20 amino acids. V was shortened by 0 bases and J by 1 base, with 19 bases between the two germline ends. The CDR3 DNA reads TGTGCCAGCAGCTTAGGTTTCCGTCCCCAACGGGGATCTGGGGCCAACGTCCTGACTTTC. Translated, it gives CASSLGFRPQRGSGANVLTF.

This clonotype has ten or more counts. The CDR3 here is CASSTGSGANVLTF. The CDR3 DNA sequence: TGTGCCAGCAGCACAGGGTCGGGGGCCAACGTCCTGACTTTC. The gene calls are TRBV7-9 and TRBJ2-6, with D tentatively TRBD1 (6 bases). The germline V gene has CDR1 SEHNR and CDR2 FQNEAQ (reference sequence). Between the trimmed V and J ends, which lost 5 bases and 4 bases, there was a span of 9 bases. This CDR3 contains 14 residues.

The sample holds many counts of this clonotype. V gene TRBV13 combines with J gene TRBJ1-2; D is perhaps TRBD1 (5 bases). CDR1 PRHDT and CDR2 FYEKMQ come from the germline V gene (reference sequence). The germline V and J ends were trimmed by 5 bases and 4 bases, with 29 bases remaining between them. CDR3 size: 19 residues. In nucleotides, the CDR3 is TGTGCCAGCAGCCCTAGCAGTATCGGGGCCCAAATATCGGTCTATGGCTACACCTTC. This codes for CASSPSSIGAQISVYGYTF.

This clonotype came up many times. The J gene is TRBJ2-7, the V gene TRBV28; 7 bases line up with TRBD1. Germline values: CDR1 MDHEN, CDR2 SYDVKM. This CDR3 comprises 14 residues. The ends lost 8 bases at V and 2 bases at J; junction bases unmatched: 9. The CDR3 DNA sequence: TGTGCCAGCCGAAGACAGGGAATTACCTACGAGCAGTACTTC. As protein: CASRRQGITYEQYF.

This clonotype was observed many times. This chain joins TRBV11-3 and TRBJ1-5, with 12 bases identical to TRBD1. From germline, CDR1 is SGHNT and CDR2 YENEEA. J lost 0 bases, V lost 5 bases, and 11 bases had no gene match. The CDR3 extends over 19 amino acids. DNA for the CDR3: TGTGCCAGCAGCATAACCGGGACAGGGGGCCATTATAGCAATCAGCCCCAGCATTTT. It yields the protein CASSITGTGGHYSNQPQHF.

This clonotype has ten or more counts. The chain combines TRBV18 with TRBJ2-1; TRBD1 aligns across 7 bases. CDR1 and CDR2 from the germline V gene are KGHSH and LQKENI. J gave up 7 bases and V 3 bases, and 3 bases lay outside the gene matches. The CDR3 is made up of 13 amino acids. The CDR3 DNA reads TGTGCCAGCTCACCGGGGACAGTTAATGAGCAGTTCTTC. Protein sequence: CASSPGTVNEQFF.

The chain links TRBV6-5 to TRBJ1-3; D ambiguous. CDR3 length: 16 residues. Germline V gene data show CDR1 as MNHEY and CDR2 as SVGAGI. Trimming shortened V by 5 bases and J by 0 bases, and 14 bases separated the two germline ends. The CDR3 DNA sequence: TGTGCCAGCAGTAACCTCGCAGCAAACTCTGGAAACACCATATATTTT. The encoded protein is CASSNLAANSGNTIYF.

The chain couples TRBV6-6 to TRBJ2-4, with D perhaps matching TRBD2 (6 bases). From germline, CDR1 is MNHNY and CDR2 SVGAGI (reference sequence). The CDR3 loop spans 12 amino acids. V shed 4 bases and J shed 11 bases, with 12 bases lying between them. The CDR3 loop reads CASSSRGLVQYF. The CDR3 DNA is TGTGCCAGCAGTTCCCGGGGGTTGGTTCAGTACTTC.

This clonotype was detected only a few times. J is TRBJ2-3 and V is TRBV19; 9 nucleotides match TRBD2. V lost 5 bases and J lost 5; bases outside the gene matches: 8. Looked up from germline, CDR1 is LNHDA and CDR2 is SQIVND (reference sequence). The CDR3 extends over 15 amino acids. CDR3 region: CASSLTAGGLDTQYF. CDR3 sequence (DNA): TGTGCCAGTAGTCTAACGGCGGGAGGGTTAGATACGCAGTATTTT.